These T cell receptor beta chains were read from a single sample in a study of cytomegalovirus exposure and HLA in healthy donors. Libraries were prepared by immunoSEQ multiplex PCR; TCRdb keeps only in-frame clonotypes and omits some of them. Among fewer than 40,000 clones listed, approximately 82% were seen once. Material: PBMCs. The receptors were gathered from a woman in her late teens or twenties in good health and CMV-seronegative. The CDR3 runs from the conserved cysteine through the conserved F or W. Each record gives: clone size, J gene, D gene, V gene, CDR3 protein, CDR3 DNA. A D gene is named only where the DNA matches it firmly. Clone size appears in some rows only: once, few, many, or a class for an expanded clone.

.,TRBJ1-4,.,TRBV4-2,CASSVTAGATNEKLFF,TGTGCCAGCAGCGTAACCGCAGGGGCAACTAATGAAAAACTGTTTTTT
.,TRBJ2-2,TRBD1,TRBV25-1,CASSEYTGGYTGELFF,TGTGCCAGCAGTGAATATACAGGGGGCTACACCGGGGAGCTGTTTTTT
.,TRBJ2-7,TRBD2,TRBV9,CASSISGASYEQYF,TGTGCCAGCAGCATTAGCGGGGCCTCCTACGAGCAGTACTTC
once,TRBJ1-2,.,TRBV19,CASSIFSTGRSNYGYTF,TGTGCCAGTAGTATATTCTCCACAGGGCGATCTAACTATGGCTACACCTTC
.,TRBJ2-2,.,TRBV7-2,CASSLASFGNTGELFF,TGTGCCAGCAGCTTAGCGAGTTTCGGGAACACCGGGGAGCTGTTTTTT
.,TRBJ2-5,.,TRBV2,CASSVQGETQYF,TGTGCCAGCAGTGTGCAGGGAGAGACCCAGTACTTC
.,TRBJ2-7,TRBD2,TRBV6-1,CASLERGVYEQYF,TGTGCCAGCCTAGAGCGGGGGGTCTACGAGCAGTACTTC
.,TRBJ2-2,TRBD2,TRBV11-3,CASSLGALAGGTGELFF,TGTGCCAGCAGCCTCGGGGCATTAGCGGGGGGCACCGGGGAGCTGTTTTTT
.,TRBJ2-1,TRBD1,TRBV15,CATSTGDRVNEQFF,TGTGCCACCAGCACCGGGGACAGGGTCAATGAGCAGTTCTTC
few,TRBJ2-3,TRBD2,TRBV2,CAGGAGAGGDTQYF,TGTGCCGGTGGGGCGGGAGCCGGGGGTGATACGCAGTATTTT
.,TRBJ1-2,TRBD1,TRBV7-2,CASSFSDRGRDGYTF,TGTGCCAGCAGCTTCTCGGACAGGGGACGGGATGGCTACACCTTC
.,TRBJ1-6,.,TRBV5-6,CASSRHLIRDSPLHF,TGTGCCAGCAGCCGCCACCTTATCAGGGATTCACCCCTCCACTTT
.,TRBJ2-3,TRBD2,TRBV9,CASSANFGLAEFSTDTQYF,TGTGCCAGCAGCGCAAATTTCGGACTAGCCGAATTTAGCACAGATACGCAGTATTTT
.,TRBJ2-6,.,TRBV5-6,CASSLAGAGANVLTF,TGTGCCAGCAGCTTGGCAGGGGCTGGGGCCAACGTCCTGACTTTC
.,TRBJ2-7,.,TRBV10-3,CAISPGVTYEQYF,TGTGCCATCAGCCCCGGGGTGACCTACGAGCAGTACTTC
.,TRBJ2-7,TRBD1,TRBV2,CASKGQGNTYEQYF,TGTGCCAGCAAAGGACAGGGTAATACCTACGAGCAGTACTTC
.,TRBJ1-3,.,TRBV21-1,CASSKPLESGNTIYF,TGTGCCAGCAGCAAGCCACTGGAGTCCGGAAACACCATATATTTT
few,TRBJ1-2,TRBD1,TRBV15,CATSRPGQTADGYTF,TGTGCCACCAGCAGGCCGGGACAGACGGCCGATGGCTACACCTTC
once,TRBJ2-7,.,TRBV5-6,CASSSRYGGSYYEQYF,TGTGCCAGCAGCTCGCGTTATGGGGGCTCATACTACGAGCAGTACTTC
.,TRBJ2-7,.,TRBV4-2,CASSQDGRLGFYEQYF,TGTGCCAGCAGCCAAGACGGCAGGTTGGGTTTCTACGAGCAGTACTTC
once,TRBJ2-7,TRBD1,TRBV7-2,CASSLDRGSEQYF,TGTGCCAGCAGCTTGGACAGGGGATCCGAGCAGTACTTC
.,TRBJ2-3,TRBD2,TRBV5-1,CASKLAGADTQYF,TGCGCCAGCAAACTAGCGGGAGCAGATACGCAGTATTTT